This TCR beta chain was observed in a study of blood T cell repertoires in COVID-19. This clone was counted only a few times. Method: immunoSEQ multiplex PCR; TCRdb's copy keeps in-frame clones and lacks some. The profile shows around 400,000 clones, 87% of them singletons. Germline V gives CDR1 SNHLY, CDR2 FYNNEI. The CDR3 contains 15 residues. Trimming left V 3 bases short and J 0 bases short, with 8 bases between. V usage is TRBV2 and J usage is TRBJ2-2, with D maybe TRBD1 (6 bases). The sample consisted of peripheral blood. This TCR came from a woman younger than 45 with COVID-19, enrolled during active disease. In DNA, the CDR3 is TGTGCCAGCAGTGACACAGGGCCGAACACCGGGGAGCTGTTTTTT. Translated: CASSDTGPNTGELFF.